This TCR beta chain derives from a study of blood T cell repertoires in COVID-19. Looking at the study overall: The cDNA or gDNA used as material had been derived from T cells, B-cell-depleted T cells, or PBMCs.

Sequenced by immunoSEQ multiplex PCR; TCRdb stores in-frame clones only, minus some. The table includes some 70,000 clones, 87% detected once. After removal of 4 bases from V and 3 bases from J, the junction contained 8 bases not matched to a gene. Germline values: CDR1 MNHEY, CDR2 SMNVEV (reference sequence). The CDR3 length is 16 residues. The clonotype was recovered from a woman in her fifties or sixties with COVID-19, enrolled during active disease. This chain links TRBV27 with TRBJ2-1; TRBD1 aligns across 8 bases. The sequencing sample was made of peripheral blood. The CDR3 DNA reads TGTGCCAGCAGTTCACCGGGACAGGCCTACTACAATGAGCAGTTCTTC. Residues: CASSSPGQAYYNEQFF.